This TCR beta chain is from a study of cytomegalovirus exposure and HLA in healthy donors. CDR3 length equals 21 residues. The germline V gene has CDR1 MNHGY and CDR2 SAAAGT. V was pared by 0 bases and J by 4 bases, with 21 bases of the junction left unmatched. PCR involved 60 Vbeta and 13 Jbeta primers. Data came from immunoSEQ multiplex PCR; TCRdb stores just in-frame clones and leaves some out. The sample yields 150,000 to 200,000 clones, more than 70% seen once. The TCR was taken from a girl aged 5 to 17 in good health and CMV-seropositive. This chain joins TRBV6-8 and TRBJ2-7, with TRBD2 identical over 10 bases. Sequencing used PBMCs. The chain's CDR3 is CASSYSISPTCPSGSAYEQYF. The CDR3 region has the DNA TGTGCCAGCAGTTACTCGATTTCTCCCACTTGTCCTAGCGGGAGTGCGTACGAGCAGTACTTC.